The sequence of this T cell receptor beta chain was determined in a study of cytomegalovirus exposure and HLA in healthy donors. This table comes from immunoSEQ multiplex PCR, and its TCRdb copy is limited to in-frame clones, with some not included. The sample yields 250,000 to 300,000 clones, 80% to 90% seen once. From the roughly 120-subject validation cohort, which was separate from the roughly 680-subject first cohort, the donors were drawn. Study outcomes and limitations: Subsequent analysis revealed that first-cohort TCR clusters tended to co-occur in the approximately 120 validation repertoires. With high specificity and sensitivity, the classifier reportedly diagnosed cytomegalovirus status.

Details on this clone: The antigen is undetermined.

The sample comprised PBMCs. The receptor was derived from a young woman in good health and CMV-seronegative.

For the CDR3, the DNA is TGTGCCAGCAGCGCGAGACAGGGGTCCTACGAGCAGTACTTC. Translation: CASSARQGSYEQYF. This chain uses TRBV9 with TRBJ2-7; 8 bases fit TRBD1. The V gene end was trimmed by 3 bases and the J gene end by 1 base; junction bases not matched to a gene: 3. Germline V lookup: CDR1 SGDLS, CDR2 YYNGEE. The CDR3 has 14 amino acids.